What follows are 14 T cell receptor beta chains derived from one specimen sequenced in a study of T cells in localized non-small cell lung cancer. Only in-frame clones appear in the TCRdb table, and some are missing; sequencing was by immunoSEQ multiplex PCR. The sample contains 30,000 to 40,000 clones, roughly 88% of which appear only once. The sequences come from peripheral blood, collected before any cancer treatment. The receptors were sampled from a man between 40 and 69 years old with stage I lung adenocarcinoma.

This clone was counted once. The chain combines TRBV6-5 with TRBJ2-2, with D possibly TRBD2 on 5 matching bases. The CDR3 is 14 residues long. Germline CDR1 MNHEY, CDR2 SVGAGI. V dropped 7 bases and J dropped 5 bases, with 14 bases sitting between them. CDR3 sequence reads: CASTLAIRTGELFF. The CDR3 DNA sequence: TGTGCCAGCACATTAGCGATCCGAACCGGGGAGCTGTTTTTT.

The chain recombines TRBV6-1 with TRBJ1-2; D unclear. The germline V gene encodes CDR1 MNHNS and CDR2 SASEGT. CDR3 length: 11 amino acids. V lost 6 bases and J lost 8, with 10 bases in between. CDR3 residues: CASRLIGGYTF. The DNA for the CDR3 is TGTGCCAGCAGACTAATCGGAGGCTACACCTTC.

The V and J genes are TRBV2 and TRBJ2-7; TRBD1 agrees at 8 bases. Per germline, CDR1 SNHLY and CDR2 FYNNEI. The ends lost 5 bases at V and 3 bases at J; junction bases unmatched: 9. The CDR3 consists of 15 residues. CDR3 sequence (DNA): TGTGCCAGCAGTAGAGGGACAGGTCAAGACTACGAGCAGTACTTC. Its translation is CASSRGTGQDYEQYF.

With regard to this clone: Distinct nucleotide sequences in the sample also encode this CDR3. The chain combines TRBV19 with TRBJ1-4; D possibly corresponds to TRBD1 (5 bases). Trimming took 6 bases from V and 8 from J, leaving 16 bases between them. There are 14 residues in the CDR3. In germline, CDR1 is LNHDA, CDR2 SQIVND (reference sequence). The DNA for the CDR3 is TGTGCCAGTAGCCACCCGGGGACGTGGGAAAAACTGTTTTTT. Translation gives CASSHPGTWEKLFF.

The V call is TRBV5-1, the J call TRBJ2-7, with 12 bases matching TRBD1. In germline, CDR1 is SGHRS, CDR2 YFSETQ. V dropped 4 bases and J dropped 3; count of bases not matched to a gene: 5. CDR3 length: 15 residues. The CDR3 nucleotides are TGCGCCAGCAGCCAAGGGACAGGGGGCATCTACGAGCAGTACTTC. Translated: CASSQGTGGIYEQYF.

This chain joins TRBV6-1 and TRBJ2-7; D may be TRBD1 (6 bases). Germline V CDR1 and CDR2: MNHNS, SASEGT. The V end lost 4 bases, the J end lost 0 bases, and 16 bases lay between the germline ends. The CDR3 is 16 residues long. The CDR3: CASSAVDRPLSYEQYF. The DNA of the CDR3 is TGTGCCAGCAGTGCAGTCGACAGGCCCCTCTCCTACGAGCAGTACTTC.

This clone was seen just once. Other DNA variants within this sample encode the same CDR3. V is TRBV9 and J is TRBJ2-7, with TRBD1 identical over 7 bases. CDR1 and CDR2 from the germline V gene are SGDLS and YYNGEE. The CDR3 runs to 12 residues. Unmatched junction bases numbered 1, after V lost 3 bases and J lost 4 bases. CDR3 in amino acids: CASSETGYEQYF. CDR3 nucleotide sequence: TGTGCCAGCAGCGAGACAGGGTACGAGCAGTACTTC.

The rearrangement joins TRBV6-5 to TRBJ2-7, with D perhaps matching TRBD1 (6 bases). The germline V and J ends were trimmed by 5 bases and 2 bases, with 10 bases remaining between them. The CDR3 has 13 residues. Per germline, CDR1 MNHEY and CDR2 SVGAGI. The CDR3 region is CASSVQGAYEQYF. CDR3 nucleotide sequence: TGTGCCAGCAGTGTACAGGGAGCCTACGAGCAGTACTTC.

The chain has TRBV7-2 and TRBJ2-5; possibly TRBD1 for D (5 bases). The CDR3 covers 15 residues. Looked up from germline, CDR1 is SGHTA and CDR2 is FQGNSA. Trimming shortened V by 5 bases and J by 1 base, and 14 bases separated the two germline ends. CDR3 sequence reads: CASSPAWTPQETQYF. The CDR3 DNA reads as TGTGCCAGCAGCCCAGCCTGGACACCCCAAGAGACCCAGTACTTC. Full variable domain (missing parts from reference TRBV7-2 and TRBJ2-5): GAGVSQSPSNKVTEKGKDVELRCDPISGHTALYWYRQSLGQGLEFLIYFQGNSAPDKSGLPSDRFSAERTGGSVSTLTIQRTQQEDSAVYLCASSPAWTPQETQYFGPGTRLLVL.

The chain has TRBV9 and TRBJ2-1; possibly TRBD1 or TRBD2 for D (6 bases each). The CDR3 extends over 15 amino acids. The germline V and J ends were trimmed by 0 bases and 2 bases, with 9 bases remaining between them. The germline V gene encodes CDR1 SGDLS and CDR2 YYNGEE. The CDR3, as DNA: TGTGCCAGCAGCGTAGGGGGGGCCACCTACAATGAGCAGTTCTTC. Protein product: CASSVGGATYNEQFF.

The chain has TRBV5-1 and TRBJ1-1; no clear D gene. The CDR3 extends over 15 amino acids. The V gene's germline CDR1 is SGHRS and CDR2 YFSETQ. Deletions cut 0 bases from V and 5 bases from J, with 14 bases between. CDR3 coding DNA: TGCGCCAGCAGCTTGGGTGGCGGGGAGAAGACTGAAGCTTTCTTT. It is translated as CASSLGGGEKTEAFF. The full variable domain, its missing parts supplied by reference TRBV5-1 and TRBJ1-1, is KAGVTQTPRYLIKTRGQQVTLSCSPISGHRSVSWYQQTPGQGLQFLFEYFSETQRNKGNFPGRFSGRQFSNSRSEMNVSTLELGDSALYLCASSLGGGEKTEAFFGQGTRLTVV.

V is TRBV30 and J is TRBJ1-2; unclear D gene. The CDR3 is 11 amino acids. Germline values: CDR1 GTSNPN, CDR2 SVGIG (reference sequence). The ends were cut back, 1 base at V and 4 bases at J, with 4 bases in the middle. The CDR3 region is CAWSGAYGYTF. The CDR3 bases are TGTGCCTGGAGTGGGGCCTATGGCTACACCTTC.

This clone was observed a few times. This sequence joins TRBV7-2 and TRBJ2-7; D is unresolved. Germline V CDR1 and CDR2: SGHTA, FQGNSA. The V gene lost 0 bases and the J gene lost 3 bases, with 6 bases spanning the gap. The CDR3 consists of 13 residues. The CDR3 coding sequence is TGTGCCAGCAGCTTAGCGCGTGGCTACGAGCAGTACTTC. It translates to CASSLARGYEQYF.

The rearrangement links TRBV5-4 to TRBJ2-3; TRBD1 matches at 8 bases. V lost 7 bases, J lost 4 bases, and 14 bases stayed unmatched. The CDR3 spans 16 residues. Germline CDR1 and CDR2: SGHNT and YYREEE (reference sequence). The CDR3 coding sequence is TGTGCCAGCTCCGGACAGGGAATTATCGGGGCAGATACGCAGTATTTT. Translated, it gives CASSGQGIIGADTQYF.